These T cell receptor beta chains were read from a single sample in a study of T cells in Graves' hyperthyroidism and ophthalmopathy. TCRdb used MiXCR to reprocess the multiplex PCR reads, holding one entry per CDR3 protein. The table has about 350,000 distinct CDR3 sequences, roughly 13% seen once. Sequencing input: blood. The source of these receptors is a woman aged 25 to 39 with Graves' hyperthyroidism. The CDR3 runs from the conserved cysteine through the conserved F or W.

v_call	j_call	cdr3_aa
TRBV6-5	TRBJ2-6	CASSYSTGSGANVLTF
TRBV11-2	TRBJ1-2	CASSLMSPSYGYTF
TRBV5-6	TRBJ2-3	CASSFLRFTDTQYF
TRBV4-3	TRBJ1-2	CASSQDQGSALVYGYTF
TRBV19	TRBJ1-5	CASTLGGASNQPQHF
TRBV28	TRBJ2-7	CASSLIPPIQRRTYEQYF
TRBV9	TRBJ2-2	CASSVGHSGELFF
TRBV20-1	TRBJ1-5	CSARKGTGGVWQPQHF
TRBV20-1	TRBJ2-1	CSARDSATGSFDEQFF
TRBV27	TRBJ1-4	CASRAGPFATNEKLFF
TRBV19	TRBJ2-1	CASSLQRVGNEQFF
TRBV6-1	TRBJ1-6	CASRGPINSPLHF
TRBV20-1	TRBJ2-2	CSARDGTGITGELFF
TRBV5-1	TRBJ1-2	CASSLDTRDRRYTF
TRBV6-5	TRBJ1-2	CASSYSNGPSQGYTF
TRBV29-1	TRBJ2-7	CSVAGTGLYEQYF
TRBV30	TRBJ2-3	CAWFHDVGDTQYF
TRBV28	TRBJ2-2	CASSPGFWTANTGELFF
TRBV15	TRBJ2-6	CATSQTVGQGLGGANVLTF
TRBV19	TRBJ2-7	CASSPRDIYEQYF
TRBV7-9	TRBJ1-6	CASTRVTSNSPLHF
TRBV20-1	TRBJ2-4	CSAPDVGGSNILAKNIQYF
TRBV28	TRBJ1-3	CASSPPDKGNTIYF
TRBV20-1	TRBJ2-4	CSASSTGENIQYF
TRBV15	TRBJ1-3	CATARTGISGNTIYF
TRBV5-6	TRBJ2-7	CASSTMDRASYEQYF
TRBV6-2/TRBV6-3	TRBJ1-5	CASSYQSGGGGSNQPQHF
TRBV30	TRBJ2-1	CAWSLPSGPQFF
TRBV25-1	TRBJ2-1	CASSETVSRRPYNEQFF
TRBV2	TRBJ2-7	CASSEEAGVSEQYF
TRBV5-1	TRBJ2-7	CASSPNRGHGHEQYF
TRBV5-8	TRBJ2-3	CASGQDRTDTQYF
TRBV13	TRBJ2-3	CASSLGGGSSTDTQYF
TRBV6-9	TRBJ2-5	CASSYTAGNLGSETQYF
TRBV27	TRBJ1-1	CASSTGYRTEAFF
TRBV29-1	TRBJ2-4	CSVEVVGSGGNIQYF
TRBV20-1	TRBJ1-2	CSARVAYNYGYTF
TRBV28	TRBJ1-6	CASSLPARPNSPLHF
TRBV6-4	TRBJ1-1	CASSESTVATEAFF
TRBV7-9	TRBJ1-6	CASSLWGESPLHF
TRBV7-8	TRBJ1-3	CASSPTGTGNTIYF
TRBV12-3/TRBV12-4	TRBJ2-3	CASSPGSGLAPGTDTQYF
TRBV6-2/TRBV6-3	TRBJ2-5	CASSIAGLAGRETQYF
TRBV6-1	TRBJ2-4	CASRPQGAAKNIQYF
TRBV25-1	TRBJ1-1	CASSERTGGTNTEAFF
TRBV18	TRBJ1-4	CASSRTGNEKLFF
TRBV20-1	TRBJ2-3	CSEARPTDTQYF
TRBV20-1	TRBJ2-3	CSARTRGDFGGRTDTQYF
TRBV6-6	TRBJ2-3	CASSYGAPSTDTQYF
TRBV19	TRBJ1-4	CASSTLLGLATNEKLFF
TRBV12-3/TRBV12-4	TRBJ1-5	CASTPSRVSSQPQHF
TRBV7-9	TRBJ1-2	CASSADRVGYTF
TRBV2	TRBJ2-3	CASSEGTAGAIDTQYF
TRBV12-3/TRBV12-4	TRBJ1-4	CAGSLRGQGAVFF
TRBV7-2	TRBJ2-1	CASSLALRPGRDEQFF
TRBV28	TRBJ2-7	CASSYMGSYEQYF